These 14 T cell receptor beta chains originate from one sample sequenced in a study of T cells after yellow fever vaccination. TCRdb re-called the 5' RACE reads through MiXCR, storing one row per CDR3 protein. The sample yields roughly 520,000 distinct CDR3 sequences, about a fifth seen once. The material was PBMCs, obtained 21 days after the first yellow fever vaccination. These receptors were obtained from a man aged 18 to 30 who received the YFV17D yellow fever vaccine.

The sample holds many counts of this clonotype. This chain joins TRBV4-3 and TRBJ1-6; TRBD1 matches 7 bases. V lost 2 bases and J lost 5; bases outside the gene matches: 3. Germline V CDR1 and CDR2: LGHNA, YSLEER. CDR3 length: 15 residues. The chain's CDR3 is CASSQRTGDNSPLHF. The CDR3 bases are TGCGCCAGCAGCCAACGGACAGGCGATAATTCACCCCTCCACTTT.

This clonotype appeared once. The J gene is TRBJ1-3, the V gene TRBV4-1, with 9 bases aligning to TRBD1. The germline gives CDR1 MGHRA, CDR2 YSYEKL. V was clipped by 4 bases and J by 0 bases; unmatched bases: 7. The CDR3 sequence is 17 residues long. The CDR3 spells CASSPGQGPLSGNTIYF. In DNA form, the CDR3 reads TGCGCCAGCAGCCCGGGACAGGGACCCCTCTCTGGAAACACCATATATTTT.

This clonotype was observed a handful of times. The V and J genes are TRBV7-2 and TRBJ2-5, with D unresolved. The germline CDR1 and CDR2 sequences are SGHTA and FQGNSA. The CDR3 covers 15 residues. The V gene lost 1 base and the J gene lost 2 bases, with 11 bases spanning the gap. The chain's CDR3 is CASSLGQVIQETQYF. Written as DNA, the CDR3 is TGTGCCAGCAGCTTAGGGCAGGTCATACAAGAGACCCAGTACTTC.

The rearrangement joins TRBV4-1 to TRBJ2-3; TRBD1 matches 8 bases. The CDR3 has 16 amino acids. Germline V gives CDR1 MGHRA, CDR2 YSYEKL. The ends lost 0 bases at V and 4 bases at J; junction bases unmatched: 6. The CDR3 nucleotides are TGCGCCAGCAGCCAAGACCCCAGGGGGCTGTCAGATACGCAGTATTTT. Protein sequence: CASSQDPRGLSDTQYF.

The genes are TRBV6-1 and TRBJ1-1; tentative D call: TRBD1 (6 bases). The CDR3 spans 13 residues. The V end lost 11 bases, the J end lost 4 bases, and 17 bases lay between the germline ends. From germline, CDR1 is MNHNS and CDR2 SASEGT. DNA of the CDR3: TGTGCCCTGGGGGGGGGCGGCCCCACTGAAGCTTTCTTT. It codes for CALGGGGPTEAFF.

This clonotype was seen more than once but under ten times. The genes are TRBV6-2 or TRBV6-3 and TRBJ2-7; D is possibly TRBD2 (6 bases). V was trimmed by 2 bases and J by 4 bases, leaving 21 bases between them. The CDR3 has 17 amino acids. Germline CDR1 MNHEY, CDR2 SVGEGT. The CDR3 nucleotides read TGTGCCAGCAGTTACCTGCTTGGGGAGGCGGTATCTTACGAGCAGTACTTC. Its protein product is CASSYLLGEAVSYEQYF.

The J gene is TRBJ2-3, the V gene TRBV19, with D unclear. V was clipped by 1 base and J by 8 bases, with 16 bases between them. This CDR3 is built from 15 residues. Germline V gene lookup returns CDR1 LNHDA and CDR2 SQIVND (reference sequence). Here the CDR3 reads CASSIVTAPSGTQYF. CDR3 coding DNA: TGTGCCAGTAGTATAGTGACGGCGCCGTCGGGTACGCAGTATTTT. Based on the CDR3 plus reference TRBV19 and TRBJ2-3, the full variable domain is DGGITQSPKYLFRKEGQNVTLSCEQNLNHDAMYWYRQDPGQGLRLIYYSQIVNDFQKGDIAEGYSVSREKKESFPLTVTSAQKNPTAFYLCASSIVTAPSGTQYFGPGTRLTVL.

This clonotype was observed a few times. The chain recombines TRBV6-2 or TRBV6-3 with TRBJ1-2, with D unclear. Germline lookup yields CDR1 MNHEY and CDR2 SVGEGT. This CDR3 comprises 12 residues. Trimming cost V 5 bases and J 4 bases, with 8 bases left between them. CDR3: CASSAGVYGYTF. CDR3 in DNA: TGTGCCAGCAGTGCGGGCGTCTATGGCTACACCTTC.

This clonotype turned up a few times. The rearrangement links TRBV5-1 to TRBJ2-2; D is ambiguous. Trimming stripped 1 base from V and 5 bases from J, with 9 bases between. Germline CDR1 reads SGHRS; CDR2 reads YFSETQ. The CDR3 contains 14 residues. In DNA form, the CDR3 reads TGCGCCAGCAGCTTGACCCGCCAGACCGGGGAGCTGTTTTTT. This codes for CASSLTRQTGELFF.

This clonotype was counted only a few times. This chain connects TRBV10-3 to TRBJ2-3, with D possibly being TRBD1 (5 bases). The CDR3 is 14 amino acids. CDR1 ENHRY and CDR2 SYGVKD come from the germline V gene. Trimming took 7 bases from V and 2 from J, leaving 13 bases between them. The CDR3 coding sequence is TGTGCCATCAAGACAGAATCATCCACAGATACGCAGTATTTT. This translates into CAIKTESSTDTQYF.

The V call is TRBV5-1, the J call TRBJ2-2; D gene unclear. Germline lookup yields CDR1 SGHRS and CDR2 YFSETQ. V lost 7 bases and J lost 0, with 13 bases in between. The CDR3 loop spans 15 amino acids. Written as DNA, the CDR3 is TGCGCCAGCCATTACGTTGGGGCGAACACCGGGGAGCTGTTTTTT. This codes for CASHYVGANTGELFF.

The chain uses TRBV12-3 or TRBV12-4 and TRBJ1-2; D perhaps matches TRBD1 (5 bases). The germline V and J ends were trimmed by 5 bases and 0 bases, with 22 bases remaining between them. The CDR3 runs to 18 residues. The CDR3 sequence: CASSQMTDGYAANYGYTF. The DNA of the CDR3 is TGTGCCAGCAGTCAAATGACAGACGGCTATGCAGCTAACTATGGCTACACCTTC.

The chain joins TRBV7-8 to TRBJ2-1, with a tentative D call TRBD2 (5 bases). Germline assignment: CDR1 SGHVS and CDR2 FQNEAQ. The CDR3 covers 15 residues. With 5 bases removed from V and 1 base from J, the gap between germline ends came to 12 bases. CDR3 DNA sequence: TGTGCCAGCAGCGTATTAGCGAGTTCCTACAATGAGCAGTTCTTC. Translation gives CASSVLASSYNEQFF.

This sequence joins TRBV7-3 and TRBJ2-3; TRBD1 or TRBD2 may be the D gene (5 bases each). V was cut by 2 bases and J by 2 bases, with 20 bases left in between. Germline V gene lookup returns CDR1 SGHTA and CDR2 FQGTGA. The CDR3 sequence is 18 residues long. Here the CDR3 DNA reads TGTGCCAGCAGCTTACGCCCCGTTTCGTCGGGGACCACAGATACGCAGTATTTT. As protein: CASSLRPVSSGTTDTQYF. Together with reference TRBV7-3 and TRBJ2-3, the CDR3 gives the full variable domain: GAGVSQTPSNKVTEKGKYVELRCDPISGHTALYWYRQSLGQGPEFLIYFQGTGAADDSGLPNDRFFAVRPEGSVSTLKIQRTERGDSAVYLCASSLRPVSSGTTDTQYFGPGTRLTVL.